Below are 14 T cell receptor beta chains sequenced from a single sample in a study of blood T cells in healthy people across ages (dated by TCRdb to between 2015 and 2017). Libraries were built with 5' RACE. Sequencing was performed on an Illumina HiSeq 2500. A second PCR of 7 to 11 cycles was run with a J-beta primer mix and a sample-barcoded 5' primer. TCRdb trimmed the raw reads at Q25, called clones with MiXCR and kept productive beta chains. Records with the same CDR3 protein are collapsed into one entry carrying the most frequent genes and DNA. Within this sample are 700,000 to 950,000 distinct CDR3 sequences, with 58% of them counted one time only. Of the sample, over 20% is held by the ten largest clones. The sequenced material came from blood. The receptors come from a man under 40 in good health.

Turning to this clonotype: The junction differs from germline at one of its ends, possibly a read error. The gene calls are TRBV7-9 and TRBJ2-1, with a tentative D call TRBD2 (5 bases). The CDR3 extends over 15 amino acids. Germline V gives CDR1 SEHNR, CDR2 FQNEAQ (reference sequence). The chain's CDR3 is CASSLEMSRANEQFF. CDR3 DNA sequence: TGCGCCAGCAGCTTAGAAATGTCGCGGGCCAATGAGCAGTTCTTC. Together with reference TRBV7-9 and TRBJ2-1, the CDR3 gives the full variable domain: DTGVSQNPRHKITKRGQNVTFRCDPISEHNRLYWYRQTLGQGPEFLTYFQNEAQLEKSRLLSDRFSAERPKGSFSTLEIQRTEQGDSAMYLCASSLEMSRANEQFFGPGTRLTVL.

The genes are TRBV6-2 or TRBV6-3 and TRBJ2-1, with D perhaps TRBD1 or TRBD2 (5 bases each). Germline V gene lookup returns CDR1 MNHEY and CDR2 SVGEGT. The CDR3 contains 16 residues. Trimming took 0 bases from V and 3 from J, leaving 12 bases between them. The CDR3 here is CASSYSILGVYNEQFF. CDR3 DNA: TGTGCCAGCAGTTACTCCATACTAGGGGTCTACAATGAGCAGTTCTTC.

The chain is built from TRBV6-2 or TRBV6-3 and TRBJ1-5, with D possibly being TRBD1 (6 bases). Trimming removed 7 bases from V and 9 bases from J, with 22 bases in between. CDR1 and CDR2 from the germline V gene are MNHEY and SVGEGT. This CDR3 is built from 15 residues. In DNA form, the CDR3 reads TGTGCCAGCACAAACCCGGGACAACCAGTGGTGCCCCAGCATTTT. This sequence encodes CASTNPGQPVVPQHF.

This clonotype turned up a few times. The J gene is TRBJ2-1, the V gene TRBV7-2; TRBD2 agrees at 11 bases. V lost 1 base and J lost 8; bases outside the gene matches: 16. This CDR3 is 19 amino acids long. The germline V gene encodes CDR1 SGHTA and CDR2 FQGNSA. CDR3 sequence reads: CASSLGGFWASGGPDEQFF. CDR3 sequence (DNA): TGTGCCAGCAGCTTAGGGGGCTTTTGGGCTAGCGGGGGGCCTGATGAGCAGTTCTTC. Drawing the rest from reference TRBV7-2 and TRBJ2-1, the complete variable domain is GAGVSQSPSNKVTEKGKDVELRCDPISGHTALYWYRQSLGQGLEFLIYFQGNSAPDKSGLPSDRFSAERTGGSVSTLTIQRTQQEDSAVYLCASSLGGFWASGGPDEQFFGPGTRLTVL.

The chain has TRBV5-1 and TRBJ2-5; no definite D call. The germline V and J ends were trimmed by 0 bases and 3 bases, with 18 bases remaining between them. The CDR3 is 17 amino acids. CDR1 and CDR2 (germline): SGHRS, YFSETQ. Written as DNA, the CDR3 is TGCGCCAGCAGCTTGGAGTCCGATAGACTCCGAGAAGAGACCCAGTACTTC. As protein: CASSLESDRLREETQYF.

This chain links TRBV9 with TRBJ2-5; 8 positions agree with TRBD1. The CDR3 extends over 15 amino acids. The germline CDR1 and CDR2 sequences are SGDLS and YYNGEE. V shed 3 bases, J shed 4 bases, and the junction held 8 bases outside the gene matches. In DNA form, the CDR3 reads TGTGCCAGCAGCGGGACAGGGTTACTCCTAGAGACCCAGTACTTC. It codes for CASSGTGLLLETQYF.

In DNA, the CDR3 is TGTGCCAGCAGCCGAGTGGGGGAACCCGAGCAGTACTTC. Residues: CASSRVGEPEQYF. This sequence joins TRBV7-9 and TRBJ2-7; possibly TRBD1 or TRBD2 for D (5 bases each). CDR1 is SEHNR and CDR2 is FQNEAQ in the germline V gene (reference sequence). The CDR3 consists of 13 residues. Trimming cost V 5 bases and J 6 bases, with 14 bases left between them.

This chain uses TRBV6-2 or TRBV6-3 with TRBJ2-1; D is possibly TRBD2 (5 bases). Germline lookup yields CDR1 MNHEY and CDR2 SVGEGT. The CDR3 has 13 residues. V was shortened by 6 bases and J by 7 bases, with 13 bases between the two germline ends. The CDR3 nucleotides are TGTGCCAGCAGCCCGCGGGCTTTAAATGAGCAGTTCTTC. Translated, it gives CASSPRALNEQFF.

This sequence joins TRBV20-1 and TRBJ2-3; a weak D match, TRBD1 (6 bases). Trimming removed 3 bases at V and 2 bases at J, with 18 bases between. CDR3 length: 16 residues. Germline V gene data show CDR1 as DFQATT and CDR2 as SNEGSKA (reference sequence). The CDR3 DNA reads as TGCAGTGCTAGTCGGGAACAGGGTGGGGACACAGATACGCAGTATTTT. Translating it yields CSASREQGGDTDTQYF.

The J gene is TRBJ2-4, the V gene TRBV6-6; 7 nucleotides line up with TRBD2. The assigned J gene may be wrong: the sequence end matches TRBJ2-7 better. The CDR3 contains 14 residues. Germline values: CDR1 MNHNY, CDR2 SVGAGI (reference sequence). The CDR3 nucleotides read TGTGCCAGCTCCTTTACTAGCGACTCCTACGAGCAGTACTTC. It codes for CASSFTSDSYEQYF.

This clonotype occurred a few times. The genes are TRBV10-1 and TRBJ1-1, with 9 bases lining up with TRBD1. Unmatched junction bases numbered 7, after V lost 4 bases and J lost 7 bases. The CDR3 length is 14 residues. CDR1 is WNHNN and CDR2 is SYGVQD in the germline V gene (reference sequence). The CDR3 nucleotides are TGCGCCAGCAGTGCCGCCGCGACAGGGGGTGAAGCTTTCTTT. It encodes CASSAAATGGEAFF.

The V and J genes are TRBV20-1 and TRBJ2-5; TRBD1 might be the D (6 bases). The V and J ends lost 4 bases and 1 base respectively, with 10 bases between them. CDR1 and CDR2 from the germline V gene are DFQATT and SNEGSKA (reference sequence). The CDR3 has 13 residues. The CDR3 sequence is CSATKDSQETQYF. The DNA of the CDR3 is TGCAGTGCTACCAAGGACAGCCAAGAGACCCAGTACTTC.

The DNA of the CDR3 is TGTGCCAGCACCGACAGGAGAAGTGAAAAACTGTTTTTT. It codes for CASTDRRSEKLFF. This chain uses TRBV6-2 or TRBV6-3 with TRBJ1-4, with a weak D call TRBD1 (6 bases). V was trimmed by 7 bases and J by 7 bases, leaving 13 bases between them. Looked up from germline, CDR1 is MNHEY and CDR2 is SVGEGT. The CDR3 covers 13 residues.

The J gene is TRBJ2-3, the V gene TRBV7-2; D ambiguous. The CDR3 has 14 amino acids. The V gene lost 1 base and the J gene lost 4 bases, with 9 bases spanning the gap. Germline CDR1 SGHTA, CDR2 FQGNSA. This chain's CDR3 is CASSLGALADTQYF. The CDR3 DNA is TGTGCCAGCAGCTTAGGTGCTCTCGCAGATACGCAGTATTTT.